This T cell receptor beta chain stems from a study of T cell repertoires in cytomegalovirus infection. TCRdb re-called the reads with MiXCR, one entry per CDR3 protein. The sample yields around 23,000 distinct CDR3 sequences, 22% seen once. Trimming stripped 0 bases from V and 10 bases from J, with 10 bases between. The CDR3 extends over 12 amino acids. CDR1 SGHDT and CDR2 YYEEEE come from the germline V gene. A note on this clonotype: Its antigen remains unknown.

Findings of the study overall: The response measured ex vivo was dominated by TCR beta clonotypes (HLA-C-restricted and CMV-specific).

This TCR came from a human donor in good health (CMV status not recorded). Some clones in this sample may be carry-over from other donors' samples. This chain joins TRBV5-6 and TRBJ2-5; D is perhaps TRBD2 (5 bases). Sample: CD8+ T cells from cultured PBMCs, taken from culture after CMV antigen stimulation. CDR3 amino acids: CASSLAGGSQYF. CDR3 DNA sequence: TGTGCCAGCAGCTTGGCCGGTGGGAGCCAGTACTTC.